Each of the 28 T cell receptor beta chains below was sequenced from the same sample in a study of T cell responses to AZD1222 COVID-19 vaccine. TCRdb's table, derived via immunoSEQ multiplex PCR, lists solely in-frame clones and lacks some. The sample has 90,000 to 120,000 clones; 89% are singletons. This specimen was peripheral blood, taken on day 0 of MenACWY control vaccination. Receptors were obtained from an adult in good health.

CDR3 loop: CASSLDRGENYGYTF. CDR3 bases: TGTGCCAGCAGCTTGGATCGGGGTGAAAACTATGGCTACACCTTC. The V and J genes are TRBV5-6 and TRBJ1-2; D call uncertain. Germline V CDR1 and CDR2: SGHDT, YYEEEE. The V end lost 0 bases, the J end lost 2 bases, and 11 bases lay between the germline ends. This CDR3 spans 15 amino acids.

This CDR3 reads CASSLDPAGGFQETQYF. CDR3 nucleotide sequence: TGTGCCAGCAGCTTAGATCCAGCGGGGGGCTTCCAAGAGACCCAGTACTTC. This chain links TRBV7-8 with TRBJ2-5, with 9 bases identical to TRBD2. The CDR3 has 17 residues. Losses at the gene ends were 1 base for V and 1 base for J; bases not matched to a gene: 7. From germline, CDR1 is SGHVS and CDR2 FQNEAQ.

The V and J genes are TRBV12-5 and TRBJ1-2; 8 bases match TRBD1. The germline V gene encodes CDR1 LGHNT and CDR2 FRNRAP. CDR3 size: 17 residues. V gave up 0 bases and J gave up 6 bases; unmatched junction bases: 12. The CDR3 DNA is TGTGCTAGTGGTTTGGTACTGGTTTCGGACAGGGTCGATGGCTACACCTTC. This sequence encodes CASGLVLVSDRVDGYTF. Combining the CDR3 with reference TRBV12-5 and TRBJ1-2 gives the whole variable domain DARVTQTPRHKVTEMGQEVTMRCQPILGHNTVFWYRQTMMQGLELLAYFRNRAPLDDSGMPKDRFSAEMPDATLATLKIQPSEPRDSAVYFCASGLVLVSDRVDGYTFGSGTRLTVV.

The rearrangement links TRBV3-1 (or the pseudogene TRBV3-2) to TRBJ2-3, with 7 bases that match TRBD2. The CDR3 runs 15 residues. Germline V CDR1 and CDR2: LGHDT, YNNKEL (reference sequence). The trim removed 4 bases at V and 4 bases at J, leaving 8 bases unmatched. Here the CDR3 reads CASSPRRGTADTQYF. CDR3 nucleotide sequence: TGTGCCAGCAGCCCCAGGCGGGGGACTGCAGATACGCAGTATTTT.

The genes are TRBV19 and TRBJ1-1; no reliable D call. The CDR3 contains 10 residues. Looked up from germline, CDR1 is LNHDA and CDR2 is SQIVND (reference sequence). V lost 4 bases and J 7 bases, leaving 4 bases between the germline ends. The DNA for the CDR3 is TGTGCCAGTAGTAGGGGTGAAGCTTTCTTT. Translating it yields CASSRGEAFF.

This clone was seen just once. This chain connects TRBV6-2 or TRBV6-3 to TRBJ2-7, with D possibly being TRBD1 or TRBD2 (5 bases each). The germline gives CDR1 MNHEY, CDR2 SVGEGT. CDR3 length equals 16 residues. Trimming pared 6 bases from V and 9 bases from J, leaving 27 bases between. The chain's CDR3 is CASSPAGGREGGVQYF. The CDR3 DNA reads as TGTGCCAGCAGCCCTGCGGGCGGCAGGGAAGGTGGTGTGCAGTACTTC.

The chain is built from TRBV5-1 and TRBJ1-1; D unresolved. The V gene lost 3 bases and the J gene lost 5 bases, with 14 bases spanning the gap. This CDR3 region has 14 residues. Germline assignment: CDR1 SGHRS and CDR2 YFSETQ. This CDR3 is CASSSGGSSTEAFF. CDR3 in DNA: TGCGCCAGCAGCTCTGGAGGATCGTCTACTGAAGCTTTCTTT.

CDR3 protein: CASSVVGDSENTEAFF. As DNA, the CDR3 is TGTGCCAGCAGCGTAGTTGGGGACAGCGAGAACACTGAAGCTTTCTTT. The chain is built from TRBV9 and TRBJ1-1, with TRBD1 identical over 7 bases. The CDR3 is 16 residues long. Trimming cost V 0 bases and J 1 base; bases outside gene matches: 6. CDR1 and CDR2 from the germline V gene are SGDLS and YYNGEE.

The chain has TRBV5-1 and TRBJ1-4, with D possibly matching TRBD1 (6 bases). The V end lost 0 bases, the J end lost 7 bases, and 16 bases lay between the germline ends. CDR1 and CDR2 from the germline V gene are SGHRS and YFSETQ. The CDR3 sequence is 16 residues long. CDR3 amino acids: CASSLGLGGQSEKLFF. CDR3 nucleotides: TGCGCCAGCAGCTTGGGGCTGGGGGGGCAGAGTGAAAAACTGTTTTTT.

This sequence joins TRBV9 and TRBJ2-1; D unresolved. Looked up from germline, CDR1 is SGDLS and CDR2 is YYNGEE. The CDR3 has 16 residues. V shed 4 bases and J shed 0 bases, with 14 bases lying between them. The CDR3 DNA is TGTGCCAGCAGCCCCGAAACAAGGGTCTCCTACAATGAGCAGTTCTTC. This gives the protein CASSPETRVSYNEQFF.

There are a few counts of this clone. The V gene is TRBV11-2, the J gene TRBJ2-7, with 8 nucleotides matching TRBD1. After removal of 2 bases from V and 4 bases from J, the junction contained 10 bases not matched to a gene. Germline CDR1 SGHAT, CDR2 FQNNGV. The CDR3 is 16 residues long. Here the CDR3 reads CASSLRRQGNLYEQYF. CDR3 bases: TGTGCCAGCAGCTTACGCCGACAGGGGAATCTGTACGAGCAGTACTTC.

This rearrangement joins TRBV18 to TRBJ2-3; 7 nucleotides align to TRBD2. The CDR3 has 14 residues. V was pared by 4 bases and J by 1 base, with 2 bases of the junction left unmatched. Germline CDR1 KGHSH, CDR2 LQKENI. This CDR3 reads CASSLGGGTDTQYF. The CDR3 nucleotides are TGTGCCAGCTCACTGGGGGGGGGCACAGATACGCAGTATTTT.

V gene TRBV7-8 combines with J gene TRBJ1-2; D is ambiguous. Germline assignment: CDR1 SGHVS and CDR2 FQNEAQ. The CDR3 runs 15 residues. Trimming took 3 bases from V and 0 from J, leaving 11 bases between them. Written as DNA, the CDR3 is TGTGCCAGCAGCTTCTCGGGCGTGGCTAACTATGGCTACACCTTC. Residues: CASSFSGVANYGYTF.

V gene TRBV7-9 combines with J gene TRBJ1-4; D may be TRBD1 (6 bases). The CDR3 runs 16 residues. Germline V gene sequence: CDR1 SEHNR, CDR2 FQNEAQ (reference sequence). Trimming stripped 5 bases from V and 5 bases from J, with 18 bases between. In DNA form, the CDR3 reads TGTGCCAGCAGCCCGGGCAGGGGAAAAGACAATGAAAAACTGTTTTTT. It specifies CASSPGRGKDNEKLFF.

The chain couples TRBV5-4 to TRBJ2-5; TRBD2 matches at 7 bases. Germline loops: CDR1 SGHNT, CDR2 YYREEE (reference sequence). Trimming removed 0 bases from V and 1 base from J; junction bases left unmatched: 3. This CDR3 spans 15 amino acids. CDR3 sequence reads: CASSLAGGFQETQYF. The CDR3 region has the DNA TGTGCCAGCAGCTTGGCCGGGGGGTTCCAAGAGACCCAGTACTTC.

This chain joins TRBV28 and TRBJ2-3, with D possibly being TRBD2 (7 bases). From germline, CDR1 is MDHEN and CDR2 SYDVKM. Deletions cut 6 bases from V and 6 bases from J, with 13 bases between. The CDR3 has 13 residues. The CDR3 is CASSLGGPDTQYF. In DNA form, the CDR3 reads TGTGCCAGCAGCTTGGGGGGGCCGGATACGCAGTATTTT.

This chain uses TRBV4-2 with TRBJ2-2; 10 bases agree with TRBD2. Unmatched junction bases numbered 3, after V lost 1 base and J lost 4 bases. The CDR3 is 16 amino acids. Germline V gene sequence: CDR1 LGHNA, CDR2 YNFKEQ. CDR3 sequence (DNA): TGTGCCAGCAGCCAAGTAACTAGCGGGGTCACCGGGGAGCTGTTTTTT. Protein product: CASSQVTSGVTGELFF.

This chain connects TRBV6-2 or TRBV6-3 to TRBJ1-1; D is undetermined. V was trimmed by 2 bases and J by 0 bases, leaving 13 bases between them. From germline, CDR1 is MNHEY and CDR2 SVGEGT. The CDR3 extends over 16 amino acids. This chain's CDR3 is CASSYPLGRLNTEAFF. The CDR3 DNA is TGTGCCAGCAGTTACCCCTTGGGGAGATTGAACACTGAAGCTTTCTTT.

The chain recombines TRBV7-9 with TRBJ1-3; D perhaps matches TRBD1 (6 bases). The CDR3 consists of 14 residues. V lost 5 bases and J lost 3, with 11 bases in between. Per germline, CDR1 SEHNR and CDR2 FQNEAQ (reference sequence). The CDR3 DNA is TGTGCCAGCAGCGGCGGGACAAGTGGAAACACCATATATTTT. As protein: CASSGGTSGNTIYF.

The rearrangement uses TRBV3-1 (or the pseudogene TRBV3-2) and TRBJ2-3; no firm D call. This CDR3 comprises 15 residues. Trimming left V 0 bases short and J 0 bases short, with 7 bases between. CDR1 LGHDT and CDR2 YNNKEL come from the germline V gene (reference sequence). CDR3 coding DNA: TGTGCCAGCAGCCAAGACTTATCTAGCACAGATACGCAGTATTTT. This encodes CASSQDLSSTDTQYF.

This chain connects TRBV11-2 to TRBJ2-7; 10 positions match TRBD1. CDR1 is SGHAT, CDR2 FQNNGV, per germline. Unmatched junction bases numbered 2, after V lost 3 bases and J lost 6 bases. The length of the CDR3 is 13 residues. The CDR3 spells CASSLGQGFEQYF. The CDR3 DNA reads TGTGCCAGCAGCTTGGGACAGGGGTTCGAGCAGTACTTC.

The chain carries TRBV2 and TRBJ1-2; D not resolved. The V gene lost 8 bases and the J gene lost 1 base, with 14 bases spanning the gap. CDR1 and CDR2 from the germline V gene are SNHLY and FYNNEI. This CDR3 is 14 amino acids long. Here the CDR3 DNA reads TGTGCCAGCCGAAGTGCGGCTCATAACTATGGCTACACCTTC. Translation: CASRSAAHNYGYTF.

V usage is TRBV25-1 and J usage is TRBJ2-7; 9 nucleotides match TRBD1. With 3 bases clipped from V and 3 bases from J, the junction kept 3 bases outside the gene matches. Germline-derived CDR1 and CDR2 are MGHDK and SYGVNS. The CDR3 has 14 residues. The chain's CDR3 is CASSEDRGYYEQYF. The CDR3 DNA is TGTGCCAGCAGTGAGGACAGGGGTTACTACGAGCAGTACTTC.

The V call is TRBV5-5, the J call TRBJ2-7; 10 bases map to TRBD1. CDR1 is SGHKS and CDR2 is YYEKEE in the germline V gene (reference sequence). The J segment lost 3 bases and the V segment lost 0 bases, leaving 6 bases of the junction unmatched. The CDR3 spans 16 residues. The DNA of the CDR3 is TGTGCCAGCAGCTTGGCCATAGGGACAGGGGACTACGAGCAGTACTTC. As protein: CASSLAIGTGDYEQYF.

This clone has a single count. The chain is built from TRBV9 and TRBJ2-7, with 10 bases aligning to TRBD2. Germline V CDR1 and CDR2: SGDLS, YYNGEE. The length of the CDR3 is 14 residues. The junction had 11 bases not matched to a gene; V was cut back by 7 bases and J by 7 bases. CDR3 residues: CASGYGLAGDEQYF. CDR3 coding DNA: TGTGCCAGCGGGTATGGGCTAGCGGGGGATGAGCAGTACTTC.

The chain joins TRBV19 to TRBJ1-2, with D uncertain. Deletions cut 5 bases from V and 4 bases from J, with 14 bases between. Germline lookup yields CDR1 LNHDA and CDR2 SQIVND (reference sequence). The CDR3 totals 14 residues. The CDR3 sequence: CASSAATAGYGYTF. CDR3 in DNA: TGTGCCAGTAGTGCCGCAACTGCGGGCTATGGCTACACCTTC.

The V gene is TRBV10-3, the J gene TRBJ1-5; D call uncertain. The V and J ends lost 2 bases and 4 bases respectively, with 9 bases between them. The CDR3 is 14 amino acids. Per the germline V gene, CDR1 is ENHRY and CDR2 is SYGVKD. Here the CDR3 reads CAISEGQVNQPQHF. In DNA form, the CDR3 reads TGTGCCATCAGTGAGGGCCAAGTAAATCAGCCCCAGCATTTT.

The V gene is TRBV2, the J gene TRBJ2-7, with TRBD1 matching over 9 bases. The CDR3 runs 14 residues. With 6 bases clipped from V and 5 bases from J, the junction kept 8 bases outside the gene matches. The germline CDR1 and CDR2 sequences are SNHLY and FYNNEI. CDR3 DNA: TGTGCCAGCAGCACCGGGACAGGGCTCAACGAGCAGTACTTC. Residues: CASSTGTGLNEQYF.